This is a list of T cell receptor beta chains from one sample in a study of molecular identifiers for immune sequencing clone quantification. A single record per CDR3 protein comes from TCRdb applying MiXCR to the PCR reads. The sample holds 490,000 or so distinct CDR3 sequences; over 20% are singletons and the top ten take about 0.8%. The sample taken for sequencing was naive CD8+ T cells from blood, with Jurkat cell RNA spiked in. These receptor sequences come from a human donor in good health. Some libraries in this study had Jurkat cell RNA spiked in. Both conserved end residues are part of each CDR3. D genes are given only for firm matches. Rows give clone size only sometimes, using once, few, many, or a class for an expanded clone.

CDR3: CASSMASRGANVLTF; DNA: TGTGCCAGTAGTATGGCCAGCCGCGGGGCCAACGTCCTGACTTTC; D: NA; V: TRBV19; size: NA; J: TRBJ2-6
CDR3: CASSSTERRNTGELFF; DNA: TGTGCCAGCAGTTCGACAGAACGGAGGAACACCGGGGAGCTGTTTTTT; D: NA; V: TRBV6-2/TRBV6-3; size: NA; J: TRBJ2-2
CDR3: CASSSLRIGAEAFF; DNA: TGTGCCAGCAGCTCACTCCGGATCGGGGCTGAAGCTTTCTTT; D: NA; V: TRBV13; size: many; J: TRBJ1-1
CDR3: CSARDTVTYEQYF; DNA: TGCAGTGCTCGGGACACCGTAACCTACGAGCAGTACTTC; D: NA; V: TRBV20-1; size: many; J: TRBJ2-7
CDR3: CASSYGSRTEAFF; DNA: TGTGCCAGCAGTTACGGGAGCCGCACTGAAGCTTTCTTT; D: NA; V: TRBV6-5; size: NA; J: TRBJ1-1
CDR3: CASSPELAVGTGELFF; DNA: TGTGCCAGCAGTCCCGAGCTAGCGGTCGGTACCGGGGAGCTGTTTTTT; D: TRBD2; V: TRBV6-4; size: many; J: TRBJ2-2
CDR3: CATSTGLGNQPQHF; DNA: TGTGCCACTTCCACAGGGTTGGGCAATCAGCCCCAGCATTTT; D: NA; V: TRBV19; size: many; J: TRBJ1-5
CDR3: CSARDIGEGYEQYF; DNA: TGCAGTGCTAGAGATATCGGGGAGGGTTACGAGCAGTACTTC; D: TRBD2; V: TRBV20-1; size: NA; J: TRBJ2-7
CDR3: CASSSGTSGIADTQYF; DNA: TGTGCCAGCAGTAGTGGGACTAGCGGGATTGCAGATACGCAGTATTTT; D: TRBD2; V: TRBV6-5; size: many; J: TRBJ2-3
CDR3: CASSVARISTDTQYF; DNA: TGTGCCAGCAGCGTAGCTCGGATTAGCACAGATACGCAGTATTTT; D: NA; V: TRBV9; size: many; J: TRBJ2-3
CDR3: CASSPAFEEQYF; DNA: TGTGCCAGCAGTCCAGCATTTGAGGAGCAGTACTTC; D: NA; V: TRBV12-3/TRBV12-4; size: many; J: TRBJ2-7
CDR3: CASSSIREKLFF; DNA: TGTGCCAGCAGCTCAATCCGTGAAAAACTGTTTTTT; D: NA; V: TRBV7-9; size: many; J: TRBJ1-4
CDR3: CASSFDNYNEQFF; DNA: TGTGCCAGCAGCTTTGACAACTACAATGAGCAGTTCTTC; D: NA; V: TRBV7-3; size: few; J: TRBJ2-1
CDR3: CASSPGKPGAHEQYF; DNA: TGTGCCAGCAGCCCAGGGAAACCCGGGGCTCACGAGCAGTACTTC; D: NA; V: TRBV13; size: few; J: TRBJ2-7
CDR3: CAISEGLEPYEQYF; DNA: TGTGCCATCAGTGAGGGCCTCGAGCCCTACGAGCAGTACTTC; D: NA; V: TRBV10-3; size: NA; J: TRBJ2-7
CDR3: CASGKETKPYEQYF; DNA: TGTGCCAGCGGCAAAGAGACAAAGCCTTACGAGCAGTACTTC; D: NA; V: TRBV27; size: many; J: TRBJ2-7
CDR3: CASSPQGPHNKLFF; DNA: TGTGCCAGCAGTCCCCAAGGACCCCATAACAAGCTGTTTTTT; D: NA; V: TRBV6-6; size: NA; J: TRBJ2-2
CDR3: CASRIRGSPYEQYF; DNA: TGTGCCAGCAGGATAAGGGGGTCCCCCTACGAGCAGTACTTC; D: NA; V: TRBV6-5; size: many; J: TRBJ2-7
CDR3: CASTRLTGGTGELFF; DNA: TGTGCCAGCACAAGGCTGACAGGGGGCACCGGGGAGCTGTTTTTT; D: TRBD1; V: TRBV19; size: NA; J: TRBJ2-2
CDR3: CSARDFRGGTGELFF; DNA: TGCAGTGCTAGAGATTTTAGGGGGGGCACCGGGGAGCTGTTTTTT; D: NA; V: TRBV20-1; size: many; J: TRBJ2-2
CDR3: CASRGTLMNTEAFF; DNA: TGTGCCAGCAGAGGGACCTTAATGAACACTGAAGCTTTCTTT; D: NA; V: TRBV2; size: many; J: TRBJ1-1
CDR3: CASSVELAGGRQFF; DNA: TGTGCCAGCAGCGTAGAGCTAGCGGGGGGGCGACAGTTCTTC; D: TRBD2; V: TRBV9; size: few; J: TRBJ2-1
CDR3: CSVEDPSGGIKGETQYF; DNA: TGCAGCGTTGAAGATCCCTCTGGCGGAATCAAAGGAGAGACCCAGTACTTC; D: NA; V: TRBV29-1; size: many; J: TRBJ2-5
CDR3: CAISEPQGAEAFF; DNA: TGTGCCATCAGTGAGCCGCAGGGGGCTGAAGCTTTCTTT; D: TRBD1; V: TRBV10-3; size: NA; J: TRBJ1-1
CDR3: CASSYYREGYEQYF; DNA: TGTGCCAGCAGTTACTACAGGGAGGGTTACGAGCAGTACTTC; D: NA; V: TRBV6-5; size: many; J: TRBJ2-7
CDR3: CASSSVPGANQPQHF; DNA: TGTGCCAGCAGCTCAGTCCCCGGGGCAAATCAGCCCCAGCATTTT; D: NA; V: TRBV5-4; size: few; J: TRBJ1-5
CDR3: CASSESRGTLAGGSTDTQYF; DNA: TGTGCCAGCAGTGAATCCAGGGGTACGCTAGCGGGGGGAAGCACAGATACGCAGTATTTT; D: TRBD2; V: TRBV2; size: many; J: TRBJ2-3
CDR3: CASSISDASTDTQYF; DNA: TGTGCCAGCAGTATATCAGACGCTAGCACAGATACGCAGTATTTT; D: NA; V: TRBV12-3/TRBV12-4; size: NA; J: TRBJ2-3
CDR3: CASSQDPTALGEKLFF; DNA: TGTGCCAGCAGCCAAGACCCGACAGCCCTTGGCGAAAAACTGTTTTTT; D: NA; V: TRBV4-2; size: many; J: TRBJ1-4
CDR3: CASRQQDREGQPQHF; DNA: TGCGCCAGCAGACAACAAGACAGGGAGGGACAGCCCCAGCATTTT; D: TRBD1; V: TRBV4-1; size: many; J: TRBJ1-5
CDR3: CASSLSGEATEAFF; DNA: TGTGCCAGCAGTTTGTCCGGGGAAGCCACTGAAGCTTTCTTT; D: NA; V: TRBV27; size: many; J: TRBJ1-1
CDR3: CASRSTGGFTEAFF; DNA: TGTGCCAGCAGGTCAACAGGGGGCTTCACTGAAGCTTTCTTT; D: TRBD1; V: TRBV28; size: many; J: TRBJ1-1
CDR3: CSARGMEEHTGELFF; DNA: TGCAGTGCTAGAGGCATGGAGGAGCACACCGGGGAGCTGTTTTTT; D: NA; V: TRBV20-1; size: many; J: TRBJ2-2
CDR3: CASSSGVLPGEQYF; DNA: TGTGCCAGCAGTTCCGGAGTCCTCCCTGGCGAGCAGTACTTC; D: NA; V: TRBV27; size: many; J: TRBJ2-7
CDR3: CASSEDRANQPQHF; DNA: TGTGCCAGCAGTGAGGACAGGGCAAATCAGCCCCAGCATTTT; D: TRBD1; V: TRBV9; size: many; J: TRBJ1-5
CDR3: CASSIDGNEKLFF; DNA: TGTGCCAGCAGCATTGACGGGAATGAAAAACTGTTTTTT; D: NA; V: TRBV5-6; size: many; J: TRBJ1-4
CDR3: CASSQAWGSGYEQYF; DNA: TGTGCCAGCAGTCAAGCCTGGGGAAGCGGGTACGAGCAGTACTTC; D: NA; V: TRBV27; size: many; J: TRBJ2-7
CDR3: CASSSPRTYYTDTQYF; DNA: TGTGCCAGCAGTTCCCCTCGTACATACTACACCGATACGCAGTATTTT; D: NA; V: TRBV28; size: many; J: TRBJ2-3
CDR3: CASSSGVGRYEQYF; DNA: TGTGCCAGCAGCTCAGGGGTCGGACGCTACGAGCAGTACTTC; D: NA; V: TRBV5-6; size: many; J: TRBJ2-7
CDR3: CATSDPAGGLTGELFF; DNA: TGTGCCACCAGTGATCCGGCAGGGGGCTTAACCGGGGAGCTGTTTTTT; D: TRBD1; V: TRBV24-1; size: few; J: TRBJ2-2
CDR3: CSAEDRDNEQYF; DNA: TGCAGTGCTGAGGACAGGGACAACGAGCAGTACTTC; D: TRBD1; V: TRBV20-1; size: many; J: TRBJ2-7
CDR3: CASSHRDNPLYGYTF; DNA: TGTGCCAGCAGCCACCGGGACAATCCCCTCTATGGCTACACCTTC; D: NA; V: TRBV14; size: NA; J: TRBJ1-2
CDR3: CASSEAQYGSYEQYF; DNA: TGTGCCAGCAGTGAAGCGCAGTACGGATCCTACGAGCAGTACTTC; D: NA; V: TRBV2; size: many; J: TRBJ2-7
CDR3: CASSPGVIRGGGNEQFF; DNA: TGTGCCAGCAGCCCCGGTGTCATCAGGGGCGGTGGGAATGAGCAGTTCTTC; D: NA; V: TRBV5-6; size: NA; J: TRBJ2-1
CDR3: CASSLGQSGNTIYF; DNA: TGTGCCAGCAGCCTGGGACAGTCTGGAAACACCATATATTTT; D: TRBD1; V: TRBV11-2; size: NA; J: TRBJ1-3
CDR3: CATSRYGDEQYF; DNA: TGTGCCACCAGCAGGTATGGGGACGAGCAGTACTTC; D: NA; V: TRBV15; size: NA; J: TRBJ2-7
CDR3: CATRPGFGYEQYF; DNA: TGTGCCACACGTCCAGGGTTTGGTTACGAGCAGTACTTC; D: NA; V: TRBV6-1; size: few; J: TRBJ2-7
CDR3: CSARDPGQGVKNIQYF; DNA: TGCAGTGCTAGAGATCCGGGACAGGGGGTCAAAAACATTCAGTACTTC; D: TRBD1; V: TRBV20-1; size: few; J: TRBJ2-4
CDR3: CASSSETGADTQYF; DNA: TGTGCCAGCAGCTCAGAAACGGGAGCAGATACGCAGTATTTT; D: NA; V: TRBV7-9; size: many; J: TRBJ2-3